These 17 T cell receptor beta chains originate from one sample sequenced in a study of blood T cell repertoires in COVID-19. Only in-frame clones appear in the TCRdb table, and some are missing; sequencing was by immunoSEQ multiplex PCR. The table records about 140,000 clones, approximately 90% of them present only once. The material sequenced was peripheral blood. These receptors all stem from a woman over 75 with acute or convalescent COVID-19.

This chain connects TRBV5-5 to TRBJ1-2, with 7 bases that match TRBD1. Trimming removed 4 bases from V and 7 bases from J; junction bases left unmatched: 13. The CDR3 consists of 15 residues. Germline V lookup: CDR1 SGHKS, CDR2 YYEKEE (reference sequence). CDR3 loop: CASSPTGTAPRGYTF. The DNA of the CDR3 is TGTGCCAGCAGCCCTACCGGGACAGCTCCCCGTGGCTACACCTTC.

This clone was seen a single time. The V and J genes are TRBV5-1 and TRBJ2-1, with 8 bases identical to TRBD1. V lost 0 bases, J lost 5 bases, and 7 bases stayed unmatched. The CDR3 contains 16 residues. The germline CDR1 and CDR2 sequences are SGHRS and YFSETQ. CDR3 DNA sequence: TGCGCCAGCAGCTTGGTCCCGGGACAGGCAGACAATGAGCAGTTCTTC. This sequence encodes CASSLVPGQADNEQFF.

The chain carries TRBV5-6 and TRBJ2-6; D call uncertain. Germline CDR1 reads SGHDT; CDR2 reads YYEEEE. V lost 0 bases and J 1 base, leaving 8 bases between the germline ends. This CDR3 is built from 16 residues. CDR3 coding DNA: TGTGCCAGCAGCTTGGGACAAGCATCTGGGGCCAACGTCCTGACTTTC. Protein: CASSLGQASGANVLTF.

The V call is TRBV25-1, the J call TRBJ2-2, with a tentative D call TRBD1 (6 bases). Between the trimmed V and J ends, which lost 2 bases and 4 bases, there was a span of 14 bases. CDR1 MGHDK and CDR2 SYGVNS come from the germline V gene. The CDR3 sequence is 16 residues long. Here the CDR3 DNA reads TGTGCCAGCAGTGAAAGTGGGCAGGGGAGCACCGGGGAGCTGTTTTTT. It yields the protein CASSESGQGSTGELFF.

V usage is TRBV5-1 and J usage is TRBJ1-1, with D perhaps matching TRBD1 (6 bases). This CDR3 has 15 amino acids. Trimming stripped 4 bases from V and 2 bases from J, with 15 bases between. CDR1 is SGHRS and CDR2 is YFSETQ in the germline V gene. The CDR3 region is CASSEIGQRNTEAFF. The CDR3 DNA reads TGCGCCAGCAGCGAGATAGGACAGCGCAACACTGAAGCTTTCTTT.

This chain uses TRBV7-2 with TRBJ2-5; weak D call: TRBD2 (7 bases). The germline gives CDR1 SGHTA, CDR2 FQGNSA. Trimming pared 5 bases from V and 4 bases from J, leaving 17 bases between. The CDR3 has 15 residues. The CDR3 region is CASSPFGGGLETQYF. The CDR3 bases are TGTGCCAGCAGCCCGTTTGGGGGGGGGCTAGAGACCCAGTACTTC.

This clone has only one observation. The chain employs TRBV6-5 and TRBJ1-1; D is uncertain. V lost 8 bases to trimming and J lost 0 bases, with 10 bases between them. CDR1 and CDR2 (germline): MNHEY, SVGAGI. This CDR3 region has 13 residues. The CDR3 loop reads CASRPHMNTEAFF. CDR3 nucleotide sequence: TGTGCCAGCCGTCCCCACATGAACACTGAAGCTTTCTTT.

The rearrangement uses TRBV4-2 and TRBJ2-1; tentatively, D is TRBD1 (7 bases). The CDR3 extends over 16 amino acids. Per germline, CDR1 LGHNA and CDR2 YNFKEQ. V was shortened by 0 bases and J by 4 bases, with 13 bases between the two germline ends. CDR3 loop: CASSQERGTAYNEQFF. Written as DNA, the CDR3 is TGTGCCAGCAGCCAAGAACGCGGGACAGCATACAATGAGCAGTTCTTC.

The rearrangement uses TRBV11-1 and TRBJ2-1, with TRBD1 matching 8 bases. Germline trimming cut 3 bases from V and 7 bases from J; bases unmatched to any gene: 5. CDR3 size: 14 residues. Germline CDR1 reads SGHAT; CDR2 reads FQDESV (reference sequence). The CDR3 nucleotides are TGTGCCAGCAGCTTGGGCCAGGGGGCGAATGAGCAGTTCTTC. Translated: CASSLGQGANEQFF.

The chain recombines TRBV7-9 with TRBJ1-2; D possibly corresponds to TRBD1 (6 bases). The CDR3 covers 13 residues. The V and J ends lost 3 bases and 7 bases respectively, with 12 bases between them. Germline values: CDR1 SEHNR, CDR2 FQNEAQ (reference sequence). The CDR3: CASSFSQGIGYTF. Written as DNA, the CDR3 is TGTGCCAGCAGCTTCTCGCAGGGGATTGGCTACACCTTC.

This clone was recorded only once. The V and J genes are TRBV5-1 and TRBJ2-7; the match to TRBD1 covers 8 bases. V lost 1 base to trimming and J lost 3 bases; unmatched junction nucleotides: 3. Germline lookup yields CDR1 SGHRS and CDR2 YFSETQ. CDR3 length: 14 residues. The CDR3 region has the DNA TGCGCCAGCAGCTTGCAGGGGACAGGCTACGAGCAGTACTTC. This translates into CASSLQGTGYEQYF.

V and J are TRBV5-4 and TRBJ1-1; D might be TRBD1 (6 bases). Trimming stripped 4 bases from V and 4 bases from J, with 14 bases between. The CDR3 has 14 residues. Germline V gene lookup returns CDR1 SGHNT and CDR2 YYREEE (reference sequence). The CDR3 is CASSAGGRGTEAFF. The CDR3 bases are TGTGCCAGCAGCGCGGGGGGGCGAGGCACTGAAGCTTTCTTT. Using reference TRBV5-4 and TRBJ1-1 for the parts outside the CDR3, the full variable domain is ETGVTQSPTHLIKTRGQQVTLRCSSQSGHNTVSWYQQALGQGPQFIFQYYREEENGRGNFPPRFSGLQFPNYSSELNVNALELDDSALYLCASSAGGRGTEAFFGQGTRLTVV.

The chain employs TRBV5-1 and TRBJ2-3, with a tentative D call TRBD1 (7 bases). CDR1 is SGHRS, CDR2 YFSETQ, per germline. V was clipped by 4 bases and J by 6 bases, with 15 bases between them. The CDR3 consists of 14 residues. CDR3 in DNA: TGCGCCAGCAGCCATCTGACAGGGAGGGATACGCAGTATTTT. Its translation is CASSHLTGRDTQYF.

The chain joins TRBV18 to TRBJ1-1; a possible D gene is TRBD1 (5 bases). This CDR3 comprises 16 residues. Trimming shortened V by 1 base and J by 0 bases, and 12 bases separated the two germline ends. The germline V gene has CDR1 KGHSH and CDR2 LQKENI. The CDR3 nucleotides read TGTGCCAGCTCACCACGATTGACGGACATGAACACTGAAGCTTTCTTT. This gives the protein CASSPRLTDMNTEAFF. Full variable domain (rest looked up from reference TRBV18 and TRBJ1-1): NAGVMQNPRHLVRRRGQEARLRCSPMKGHSHVYWYRQLPEEGLKFMVYLQKENIIDESGMPKERFSAEFPKEGPSILRIQQVVRGDSAAYFCASSPRLTDMNTEAFFGQGTRLTVV.

V gene TRBV3-1 (or the pseudogene TRBV3-2) combines with J gene TRBJ1-6; 10 bases match TRBD1. J was trimmed by 10 bases and V by 0 bases; bases with no gene match: 3. CDR3 length equals 15 residues. CDR1 LGHDT and CDR2 YNNKEL come from the germline V gene (reference sequence). Here the CDR3 DNA reads TGTGCCAGCAGCCAAGATAGGACAGGGGGATCACCCCTCCACTTT. It is translated as CASSQDRTGGSPLHF.

This chain links TRBV19 with TRBJ2-2, with 10 bases lining up with TRBD1. The CDR3 extends over 16 amino acids. Unmatched junction bases numbered 5, after V lost 1 base and J lost 6 bases. Germline-derived CDR1 and CDR2 are LNHDA and SQIVND (reference sequence). For the CDR3, the DNA is TGTGCCAGTAGTATAGGTTACGGGACAGGGGCCGGGGAGCTGTTTTTT. This encodes CASSIGYGTGAGELFF. Combining the CDR3 with reference TRBV19 and TRBJ2-2 gives the whole variable domain DGGITQSPKYLFRKEGQNVTLSCEQNLNHDAMYWYRQDPGQGLRLIYYSQIVNDFQKGDIAEGYSVSREKKESFPLTVTSAQKNPTAFYLCASSIGYGTGAGELFFGEGSRLTVL.

The genes are TRBV5-1 and TRBJ1-5; possible D gene TRBD1, 6 bases. The germline gives CDR1 SGHRS, CDR2 YFSETQ. This CDR3 has 13 residues. The V and J ends lost 2 bases and 6 bases respectively, with 9 bases between them. The CDR3 spells CASSLQGPQPQHF. The CDR3 DNA reads TGCGCCAGCAGCTTACAGGGACCTCAGCCCCAGCATTTT.